This T cell receptor beta chain was sequenced for a study of blood T cell repertoires in COVID-19. Profiled with immunoSEQ multiplex PCR; TCRdb holds only in-frame clones, not every one. The table shows about 320,000 clones, with approximately 90% occurring only once. Germline loops: CDR1 SGHKS, CDR2 YYEKEE (reference sequence). This CDR3 region has 15 residues. V lost 5 bases and J lost 0, with 14 bases in between. This sequence originates from a woman in her 30s with COVID-19, enrolled during active disease. This chain connects TRBV5-5 to TRBJ1-1; D is unresolved. Input material: peripheral blood. DNA of the CDR3: TGTGCCAGCAGACAAAACACAGCCTTGAACACTGAAGCTTTCTTT. It codes for CASRQNTALNTEAFF.